A single sample is the source of the 22 T cell receptor beta chains below, sequenced in a study of blood T cell repertoires in COVID-19 (dated by TCRdb to the early 2020s). The library came from the immunoSEQ multiplex PCR assay. The clones in this table, taken by TCRdb from immuneACCESS, are in-frame only. Not every clone is retained; where verified, under half of the shortfall comes from an unresolved V gene, and the cause of the rest is unknown. The sample records some 190,000 clones, 80% to 85% of which are singletons. The ten biggest clones cover less than 20% of the sample. Sequencing input: peripheral blood. The receptor set was obtained from a human donor in a cohort sampled during active COVID-19.

J is TRBJ2-5 and V is TRBV27, with D perhaps TRBD1 (6 bases). The germline gives CDR1 MNHEY, CDR2 SMNVEV (reference sequence). The length of the CDR3 is 15 residues. Trimming cost V 5 bases and J 5 bases, with 18 bases left between them. The CDR3 DNA reads as TGTGCCAGCAGTCCCCTTAGGGGGTTTGAGGAGACCCAGTACTTC. Translated: CASSPLRGFEETQYF.

This chain connects TRBV2 to TRBJ1-2, with 12 bases matching TRBD1. CDR3 size: 19 residues. The V gene end was trimmed by 4 bases and the J gene end by 0 bases; junction bases not matched to a gene: 12. From germline, CDR1 is SNHLY and CDR2 FYNNEI. CDR3 residues: CASSVKRGTGGAANYGYTF. The CDR3 coding sequence is TGTGCCAGCAGTGTCAAGAGAGGGACAGGGGGCGCAGCTAACTATGGCTACACCTTC.

V gene TRBV5-5 combines with J gene TRBJ1-5, with 9 nucleotides matching TRBD1. V was pared by 4 bases and J by 5 bases, with 7 bases of the junction left unmatched. The CDR3 covers 15 residues. Germline assignment: CDR1 SGHKS and CDR2 YYEKEE (reference sequence). The CDR3 sequence is CASSKTGGSDQPQHF. The CDR3 DNA is TGTGCCAGCAGCAAAACAGGGGGCTCGGATCAGCCCCAGCATTTT. The full variable domain, completed using reference TRBV5-5 and TRBJ1-5, is DAGVTQSPTHLIKTRGQQVTLRCSPISGHKSVSWYQQVLGQGPQFIFQYYEKEERGRGNFPDRFSARQFPNYSSELNVNALLLGDSALYLCASSKTGGSDQPQHFGDGTRLSIL.

The gene calls are TRBV7-2 and TRBJ2-5; 7 bases agree with TRBD1. V trimming: 5 bases; J trimming: 4 bases; junction bases outside the gene matches: 10. Germline lookup yields CDR1 SGHTA and CDR2 FQGNSA. The CDR3 is 15 amino acids. This CDR3 is CASSHQFGTAETQYF. The CDR3 region has the DNA TGTGCCAGCAGCCACCAATTCGGGACAGCAGAGACCCAGTACTTC.

The chain's CDR3 is CASFGTGGEKLFF. CDR3 nucleotides: TGTGCCAGCTTCGGGACAGGAGGCGAAAAACTGTTTTTT. The chain employs TRBV6-5 and TRBJ1-4; TRBD1 agrees at 8 bases. The CDR3 sequence is 13 residues long. CDR1 and CDR2 (germline): MNHEY, SVGAGI. V trimming: 8 bases; J trimming: 8 bases; junction bases outside the gene matches: 7.

V and J are TRBV19 and TRBJ1-2, with a possible D match to TRBD1 (6 bases). The ends were cut back, 1 base at V and 1 base at J, with 13 bases in the middle. From germline, CDR1 is LNHDA and CDR2 SQIVND (reference sequence). The CDR3 has 16 amino acids. The CDR3 loop reads CASSIVRTAFNYGYTF. The CDR3, as DNA: TGTGCCAGTAGTATAGTAAGGACAGCTTTTAACTATGGCTACACCTTC.

This clone was seen once. The chain combines TRBV19 with TRBJ2-1, with a tentative D call TRBD2 (7 bases). Per the germline V gene, CDR1 is LNHDA and CDR2 is SQIVND (reference sequence). The ends were cut back, 4 bases at V and 3 bases at J, with 22 bases in the middle. CDR3 size: 18 residues. This CDR3 reads CASSSNGGAGYFYNEQFF. As DNA, the CDR3 is TGTGCCAGTAGTAGTAATGGGGGGGCTGGGTATTTCTACAATGAGCAGTTCTTC.

The chain is built from TRBV19 and TRBJ1-1, with D unresolved. V was shortened by 4 bases and J by 5 bases, with 17 bases between the two germline ends. The CDR3 has 15 residues. Germline CDR1 and CDR2: LNHDA and SQIVND (reference sequence). Here the CDR3 reads CASSREMVPGTEAFF. The CDR3 bases are TGTGCCAGTAGTAGGGAGATGGTTCCGGGTACTGAAGCTTTCTTT.

The CDR3 here is CASRDRQDHEQFF. The CDR3 nucleotides are TGTGCCAGCAGAGACAGACAGGACCATGAGCAGTTCTTC. The V and J genes are TRBV2 and TRBJ2-1; TRBD1 might be the D (6 bases). Trimming took off 6 bases at V and 8 bases at J, with 14 bases between the two ends. This CDR3 has 13 residues. Germline V gene lookup returns CDR1 SNHLY and CDR2 FYNNEI.

The V call is TRBV7-9, the J call TRBJ2-7; 9 bases align to TRBD2. The CDR3 contains 16 residues. Per the germline V gene, CDR1 is SEHNR and CDR2 is FQNEAQ (reference sequence). Germline trimming cut 2 bases from V and 2 bases from J; bases unmatched to any gene: 7. The DNA for the CDR3 is TGTGCCAGCAGCTTAATGGCGGGAGGGCGTACCTACGAGCAGTACTTC. Translating it yields CASSLMAGGRTYEQYF.

A few counts support this clone. This chain uses TRBV24-1 with TRBJ2-1; D is perhaps TRBD1 (6 bases). The ends were cut back, 2 bases at V and 10 bases at J, with 20 bases in the middle. This CDR3 has 16 amino acids. Germline CDR1 KGHDR, CDR2 SFDVKD. The CDR3 nucleotides read TGTGCCACCAGTGATTCGAGAACAGGGTGGCGGAAAGAGCAGTTCTTC. It specifies CATSDSRTGWRKEQFF.

The CDR3 nucleotides are TGTGCCAGCAGCTTAAAGGTCGGGCAGGGTATAGTTGATGAGCAGTTCTTC. This gives the protein CASSLKVGQGIVDEQFF. The gene calls are TRBV11-2 and TRBJ2-1; TRBD1 is a possible D gene (5 bases). Germline CDR1 reads SGHAT; CDR2 reads FQNNGV. V gave up 2 bases and J gave up 8 bases, with 22 bases separating them. The CDR3 totals 17 residues.

The chain carries TRBV2 and TRBJ1-4, with D possibly matching TRBD1 (6 bases). V lost 8 bases, J lost 7 bases, and 17 bases lay in between. This CDR3 comprises 14 residues. Germline assignment: CDR1 SNHLY and CDR2 FYNNEI. CDR3 protein: CASREQGVGEKLFF. The CDR3 bases are TGTGCCAGCCGAGAACAGGGTGTCGGTGAAAAACTGTTTTTT.

The CDR3, as DNA: TGTGCCAGCAGTGCTTCAGGATCATATGGAAACACCATATATTTT. Protein: CASSASGSYGNTIYF. The chain links TRBV2 to TRBJ1-3; D gene uncertain. Germline values: CDR1 SNHLY, CDR2 FYNNEI. Trimming cost V 4 bases and J 3 bases, with 13 bases left between them. This CDR3 is built from 15 residues. The whole variable domain, filled in from reference TRBV2 and TRBJ1-3, reads EPEVTQTPSHQVTQMGQEVILRCVPISNHLYFYWYRQILGQKVEFLVSFYNNEISEKSEIFDDQFSVERPDGSNFTLKIRSTKLEDSAMYFCASSASGSYGNTIYFGEGSWLTVV.

The chain employs TRBV30 and TRBJ2-3; D is ambiguous. Germline-derived CDR1 and CDR2 are GTSNPN and SVGIG (reference sequence). V lost 0 bases, J lost 1 base, and 17 bases lay in between. CDR3 length: 17 amino acids. The CDR3, as DNA: TGTGCCTGGAGTGTGGCAAGGAATTCGGCGGGCACAGATACGCAGTATTTT. Translation gives CAWSVARNSAGTDTQYF.

A single count supports this clone. This chain links TRBV27 with TRBJ1-2; D is unresolved. CDR3 size: 13 residues. Per the germline V gene, CDR1 is MNHEY and CDR2 is SMNVEV (reference sequence). With 5 bases removed from V and 8 bases from J, the gap between germline ends came to 15 bases. The CDR3 protein is CASSRTISAGYTF. The CDR3, as DNA: TGTGCCAGCAGTCGAACTATAAGCGCCGGCTACACCTTC.

The V call is TRBV6-1, the J call TRBJ1-4; D gene ambiguous. V was clipped by 0 bases and J by 2 bases, with 7 bases between them. The CDR3 is made up of 15 amino acids. The germline gives CDR1 MNHNS, CDR2 SASEGT. The CDR3 loop is CASSEAQVTNEKLFF. The CDR3 nucleotides read TGTGCCAGCAGTGAAGCCCAGGTCACTAATGAAAAACTGTTTTTT.

This rearrangement joins TRBV6-5 to TRBJ2-7; 7 positions match TRBD1. This CDR3 is built from 14 residues. The germline gives CDR1 MNHEY, CDR2 SVGAGI. Trimming cost V 6 bases and J 3 bases; bases outside gene matches: 8. CDR3 in DNA: TGTGCCAGCAGGAAGAGGGGGCGACACTACGAGCAGTACTTC. Its protein is CASRKRGRHYEQYF.

J is TRBJ2-5 and V is TRBV7-8; D possibly corresponds to TRBD1 (5 bases). The germline V gene has CDR1 SGHVS and CDR2 FQNEAQ. V was cut by 8 bases and J by 2 bases, with 21 bases left in between. The CDR3 is 16 residues long. CDR3 in amino acids: CASGNNPPDRQETQYF. CDR3 coding DNA: TGTGCCAGCGGTAATAACCCGCCCGACAGACAAGAGACCCAGTACTTC.

The CDR3 spells CASSKEPGFQETQYF. CDR3 DNA sequence: TGTGCCAGCAGTAAAGAGCCAGGGTTCCAAGAGACCCAGTACTTC. This chain links TRBV2 with TRBJ2-5; a weak D match, TRBD1 (5 bases). Trimming cost V 5 bases and J 1 base, with 14 bases left between them. The CDR3 is 15 residues long. Germline CDR1 and CDR2: SNHLY and FYNNEI.

The rearrangement joins TRBV28 to TRBJ2-1, with D perhaps matching TRBD2 (5 bases). There are 17 residues in the CDR3. Trimming removed 0 bases at V and 0 bases at J, with 12 bases between. Germline loops: CDR1 MDHEN, CDR2 SYDVKM. The CDR3 spells CASSLWGDGSSYNEQFF. The CDR3 DNA is TGTGCCAGCAGTTTATGGGGAGACGGAAGCTCCTACAATGAGCAGTTCTTC.

V usage is TRBV5-4 and J usage is TRBJ2-5, with 8 bases lining up with TRBD2. The CDR3 covers 13 residues. CDR1 is SGHNT and CDR2 is YYREEE in the germline V gene (reference sequence). J lost 4 bases, V lost 2 bases, and 1 base had no gene match. CDR3 nucleotide sequence: TGTGCCAGCAGCTTAGGGACTAGAGAGACCCAGTACTTC. Its translation is CASSLGTRETQYF. Full variable domain (outside the CDR3, taken from reference TRBV5-4 and TRBJ2-5): ETGVTQSPTHLIKTRGQQVTLRCSSQSGHNTVSWYQQALGQGPQFIFQYYREEENGRGNFPPRFSGLQFPNYSSELNVNALELDDSALYLCASSLGTRETQYFGPGTRLLVL.